The T cell receptor (beta chain) under discussion was sequenced for a study of blood T cell repertoires in COVID-19. The protocol was immunoSEQ multiplex PCR, while the TCRdb copy is restricted to in-frame clones and leaves out a portion. The data contain around 200,000 clones, 85% of them singletons. The study drew participants aged about 18 to 95 years from approximately 25 US areas. Cohort 3 recovery required two negative PCRs, clearance, or symptom resolution. The CDR3 is made up of 17 amino acids. The germline V gene has CDR1 SGHRS and CDR2 YFSETQ. V lost 0 bases to trimming and J lost 1 base, with 13 bases between them.

The V call is TRBV5-1, the J call TRBJ2-2, with D possibly matching TRBD1 (5 bases). The TCR sequence derives from a middle-aged man who had recovered from COVID-19. Sequenced input: PBMCs or T cells enriched from blood (not recorded which). CDR3 region: CASSLAVSQVNTGELFF. CDR3 nucleotide sequence: TGCGCCAGCAGCTTGGCCGTTTCACAGGTGAACACCGGGGAGCTGTTTTTT.